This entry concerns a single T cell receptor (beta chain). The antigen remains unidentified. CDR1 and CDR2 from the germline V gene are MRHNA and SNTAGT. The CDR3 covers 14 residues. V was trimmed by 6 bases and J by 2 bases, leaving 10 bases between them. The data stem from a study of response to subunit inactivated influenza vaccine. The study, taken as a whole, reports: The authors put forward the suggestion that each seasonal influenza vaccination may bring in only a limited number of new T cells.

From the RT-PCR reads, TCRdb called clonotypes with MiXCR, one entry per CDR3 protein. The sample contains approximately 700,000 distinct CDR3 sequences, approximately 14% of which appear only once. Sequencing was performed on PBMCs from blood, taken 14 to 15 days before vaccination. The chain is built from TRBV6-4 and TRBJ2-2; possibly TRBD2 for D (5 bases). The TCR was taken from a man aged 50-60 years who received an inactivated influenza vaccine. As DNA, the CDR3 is TGTGCCAGCAGAGGCGAGGGAAACACCGGGGAGCTGTTTTTT. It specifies CASRGEGNTGELFF.